The 17 T cell receptor beta chains given below trace back to one sample, sequenced in a study of T cells in Graves' hyperthyroidism and ophthalmopathy. Researchers took RNA transcripts and amplified the TCR beta CDR3 regions from them. TCR CDR3 regions were first amplified by RT-PCR with HTBI primers. TCRdb called the multiplex PCR reads again in MiXCR, with one record for every CDR3 protein. The table records about 640,000 distinct CDR3 sequences, less than 45% of them present only once. The specimen was peripheral blood or thyroid tissue (not recorded which). These receptors all stem from an adult man with Graves' disease, either hyperthyroidism or ophthalmopathy (not recorded which).

The table lists this clonotype with a few counts. Germline and junction disagree at one end, which may indicate a read error. The chain has TRBV20-1 and TRBJ1-2, with TRBD1 matching over 10 bases. CDR3 size: 14 residues. In germline, CDR1 is DFQATT, CDR2 SNEGSKA (reference sequence). The CDR3 loop is CSVRQGALNYGYTF. The DNA for the CDR3 is TGCAGTGTTAGACAGGGGGCACTTAACTATGGCTACACCTTC.

The J gene is TRBJ1-1, the V gene TRBV19, with D tentatively TRBD1 (5 bases). Per the germline V gene, CDR1 is LNHDA and CDR2 is SQIVND (reference sequence). The CDR3 is 11 amino acids. V lost 5 bases and J lost 14, with 15 bases in between. Here the CDR3 DNA reads TGTGCCAGTAGTCATGGGGGAGAGCAGTTCTTT. It translates to CASSHGGEQFF. Variable domain in full (rest from reference TRBV19 and TRBJ1-1): DGGITQSPKYLFRKEGQNVTLSCEQNLNHDAMYWYRQDPGQGLRLIYYSQIVNDFQKGDIAEGYSVSREKKESFPLTVTSAQKNPTAFYLCASSHGGEQFFGQGTRLTVV.

To note about this clonotype: The germline gene is not matched at one end of the junction; a read error may be the cause. The chain has TRBV5-1 and TRBJ1-2; TRBD1 aligns across 7 bases. The CDR3 has 14 amino acids. The germline CDR1 and CDR2 sequences are SGHRS and YFSETQ. The CDR3, as DNA: TGTGCCAGCAGCTTGACAGGGACAATCTTTGGCTACACCTTC. Translating it yields CASSLTGTIFGYTF.

The sample holds a few counts of this clonotype. V usage is TRBV7-9 and J usage is TRBJ1-6; possibly TRBD1 for D (6 bases). CDR1 is SEHNR and CDR2 is FQNEAQ in the germline V gene (reference sequence). V gave up 5 bases and J gave up 9 bases, with 17 bases separating them. The CDR3 is 15 amino acids. CDR3 region: CASSVDPGESSPLHF. CDR3 DNA: TGTGCCAGCAGCGTAGATCCAGGGGAGAGTTCACCCCTCCACTTT.

Many counts were recorded for this clonotype. CDR3 loop: CASSALGSGELFF. The CDR3 region has the DNA TGTGCCAGTAGCGCCCTCGGGAGCGGGGAGCTGTTTTTT. The chain recombines TRBV19 with TRBJ2-2; perhaps TRBD2 as D (6 bases). CDR1 LNHDA and CDR2 SQIVND come from the germline V gene (reference sequence). The CDR3 spans 13 residues. V lost 6 bases and J lost 7, with 12 bases in between.

The table lists this clonotype with a few counts. The chain employs TRBV9 and TRBJ2-7; possible D gene TRBD1, 6 bases. V was pared by 3 bases and J by 1 base, with 11 bases between. Germline CDR1 and CDR2: SGDLS and YYNGEE. This CDR3 contains 14 residues. CDR3 nucleotide sequence: TGTGCCAGCAGCGCAGGGGCTGCGTCCTACGAGCAGTACTTC. Translation: CASSAGAASYEQYF.

The rearrangement links TRBV6-5 to TRBJ1-2; a weak D match, TRBD1 (5 bases). In germline, CDR1 is MNHEY, CDR2 SVGAGI. Trimming stripped 7 bases from V and 2 bases from J, with 14 bases between. There are 14 residues in the CDR3. The CDR3 reads CASIDSPGNYGYTF. The CDR3 region has the DNA TGTGCCAGCATAGATTCCCCAGGGAACTATGGCTACACCTTC.

Of note for this clonotype: The junction does not match germline at one end; this may be a read error. The CDR3 protein is CASSLDGWDYELYF. CDR3 nucleotides: TGTGCCAGCAGCTTAGACGGGTGGGACTACGAGCTGTACTTC. The chain links TRBV7-6 to TRBJ2-7; TRBD2 aligns across 7 bases. Germline V CDR1 and CDR2: SGHVS, FNYEAQ. The CDR3 loop spans 14 amino acids.

This clonotype was seen more than once but under ten times. The rearrangement links TRBV13 to TRBJ1-5; no firm D call. V lost 4 bases to trimming and J lost 4 bases, with 14 bases between them. The germline gives CDR1 PRHDT, CDR2 FYEKMQ (reference sequence). The CDR3 length is 15 residues. The CDR3 region is CASSSGILRNQPQHF. The CDR3 region has the DNA TGTGCCAGCAGCTCCGGGATTCTTCGGAATCAGCCCCAGCATTTT.

In this sample, this clonotype turned up once. The rearrangement joins TRBV7-2 to TRBJ1-3; no firm D call. The V gene's germline CDR1 is SGHTA and CDR2 FQGNSA. The V and J ends lost 5 bases and 0 bases respectively, with 14 bases between them. The CDR3 extends over 16 amino acids. As DNA, the CDR3 is TGTGCCAGCAGCCCTGGCGAGGCAAGCTCTGGAAACACCATATATTTT. It is translated as CASSPGEASSGNTIYF. The whole variable domain, filled in from reference TRBV7-2 and TRBJ1-3, reads GAGVSQSPSNKVTEKGKDVELRCDPISGHTALYWYRQSLGQGLEFLIYFQGNSAPDKSGLPSDRFSAERTGGSVSTLTIQRTQQEDSAVYLCASSPGEASSGNTIYFGEGSWLTVV.

The chain combines TRBV12-5 with TRBJ1-2; D possibly corresponds to TRBD1 (5 bases). The V gene lost 3 bases and the J gene lost 5 bases, with 13 bases spanning the gap. Germline V gene lookup returns CDR1 LGHNT and CDR2 FRNRAP. The CDR3 runs 14 residues. The CDR3 sequence: CASGFGARVYGYTF. CDR3 nucleotide sequence: TGTGCTAGTGGTTTTGGGGCCAGGGTGTATGGCTACACCTTC.

The chain uses TRBV9 and TRBJ1-5, with D hard to call. Germline V gene sequence: CDR1 SGDLS, CDR2 YYNGEE. The CDR3 runs 15 residues. Trimming shortened V by 4 bases and J by 0 bases, and 11 bases separated the two germline ends. The CDR3 coding sequence is TGTGCCAGCAGCCCTGGACGGCTTAGCAATCAGCCCCAGCATTTT. This sequence encodes CASSPGRLSNQPQHF.

This clonotype was seen at least ten times. V usage is TRBV10-3 and J usage is TRBJ1-1; perhaps TRBD1 as D (5 bases). Germline-derived CDR1 and CDR2 are ENHRY and SYGVKD. Trimming removed 4 bases from V and 5 bases from J, with 14 bases in between. CDR3 size: 14 residues. The DNA for the CDR3 is TGTGCCATCAGTGGGGGCAGGGATAGGACTGAAGCTTTCTTT. Translated, it gives CAISGGRDRTEAFF.

This clonotype was detected many times. J is TRBJ1-5 and V is TRBV11-2; D possibly corresponds to TRBD1 (6 bases). This CDR3 spans 15 amino acids. V was cut by 0 bases and J by 6 bases, with 12 bases left in between. Germline V lookup: CDR1 SGHAT, CDR2 FQNNGV. This chain's CDR3 is CASSLDPGDGQPQHF. CDR3 nucleotide sequence: TGTGCCAGCAGCTTAGATCCAGGGGATGGTCAGCCCCAGCATTTT.

This clonotype was seen more than once but under ten times. The chain uses TRBV7-9 and TRBJ1-5; D remains unclear. This CDR3 is 13 amino acids long. The germline V gene has CDR1 SEHNR and CDR2 FQNEAQ (reference sequence). The ends were cut back, 5 bases at V and 9 bases at J, with 14 bases in the middle. The CDR3: CASSPHFGGPQHF. CDR3 bases: TGTGCCAGCAGCCCGCATTTTGGAGGGCCCCAGCATTTT.

Of note for this clonotype: This may be a read error: a much more frequent sequence differs by one nucleotide. The CDR3 region has the DNA TGTGCCAGCAGCGCCCAACTCAGGGGGAGCTCCTACGAGCGGTACTTC. Residues: CASSAQLRGSSYERYF. The V gene is TRBV7-9, the J gene TRBJ2-7; 7 bases fit TRBD1. This CDR3 comprises 16 residues. Germline V gives CDR1 SEHNR, CDR2 FQNEAQ (reference sequence).

The sample holds many counts of this clonotype. The gene calls are TRBV4-1 and TRBJ1-2, with a weak D call TRBD1 (6 bases). The germline V gene has CDR1 MGHRA and CDR2 YSYEKL. The CDR3 runs to 15 residues. The V end was cut by 2 bases, the J end by 2 bases, with 12 bases between. The CDR3 sequence is CASSQYIDRNYGYTF. The CDR3 DNA follows: TGCGCCAGCAGCCAATACATCGACAGGAACTATGGCTACACCTTC.